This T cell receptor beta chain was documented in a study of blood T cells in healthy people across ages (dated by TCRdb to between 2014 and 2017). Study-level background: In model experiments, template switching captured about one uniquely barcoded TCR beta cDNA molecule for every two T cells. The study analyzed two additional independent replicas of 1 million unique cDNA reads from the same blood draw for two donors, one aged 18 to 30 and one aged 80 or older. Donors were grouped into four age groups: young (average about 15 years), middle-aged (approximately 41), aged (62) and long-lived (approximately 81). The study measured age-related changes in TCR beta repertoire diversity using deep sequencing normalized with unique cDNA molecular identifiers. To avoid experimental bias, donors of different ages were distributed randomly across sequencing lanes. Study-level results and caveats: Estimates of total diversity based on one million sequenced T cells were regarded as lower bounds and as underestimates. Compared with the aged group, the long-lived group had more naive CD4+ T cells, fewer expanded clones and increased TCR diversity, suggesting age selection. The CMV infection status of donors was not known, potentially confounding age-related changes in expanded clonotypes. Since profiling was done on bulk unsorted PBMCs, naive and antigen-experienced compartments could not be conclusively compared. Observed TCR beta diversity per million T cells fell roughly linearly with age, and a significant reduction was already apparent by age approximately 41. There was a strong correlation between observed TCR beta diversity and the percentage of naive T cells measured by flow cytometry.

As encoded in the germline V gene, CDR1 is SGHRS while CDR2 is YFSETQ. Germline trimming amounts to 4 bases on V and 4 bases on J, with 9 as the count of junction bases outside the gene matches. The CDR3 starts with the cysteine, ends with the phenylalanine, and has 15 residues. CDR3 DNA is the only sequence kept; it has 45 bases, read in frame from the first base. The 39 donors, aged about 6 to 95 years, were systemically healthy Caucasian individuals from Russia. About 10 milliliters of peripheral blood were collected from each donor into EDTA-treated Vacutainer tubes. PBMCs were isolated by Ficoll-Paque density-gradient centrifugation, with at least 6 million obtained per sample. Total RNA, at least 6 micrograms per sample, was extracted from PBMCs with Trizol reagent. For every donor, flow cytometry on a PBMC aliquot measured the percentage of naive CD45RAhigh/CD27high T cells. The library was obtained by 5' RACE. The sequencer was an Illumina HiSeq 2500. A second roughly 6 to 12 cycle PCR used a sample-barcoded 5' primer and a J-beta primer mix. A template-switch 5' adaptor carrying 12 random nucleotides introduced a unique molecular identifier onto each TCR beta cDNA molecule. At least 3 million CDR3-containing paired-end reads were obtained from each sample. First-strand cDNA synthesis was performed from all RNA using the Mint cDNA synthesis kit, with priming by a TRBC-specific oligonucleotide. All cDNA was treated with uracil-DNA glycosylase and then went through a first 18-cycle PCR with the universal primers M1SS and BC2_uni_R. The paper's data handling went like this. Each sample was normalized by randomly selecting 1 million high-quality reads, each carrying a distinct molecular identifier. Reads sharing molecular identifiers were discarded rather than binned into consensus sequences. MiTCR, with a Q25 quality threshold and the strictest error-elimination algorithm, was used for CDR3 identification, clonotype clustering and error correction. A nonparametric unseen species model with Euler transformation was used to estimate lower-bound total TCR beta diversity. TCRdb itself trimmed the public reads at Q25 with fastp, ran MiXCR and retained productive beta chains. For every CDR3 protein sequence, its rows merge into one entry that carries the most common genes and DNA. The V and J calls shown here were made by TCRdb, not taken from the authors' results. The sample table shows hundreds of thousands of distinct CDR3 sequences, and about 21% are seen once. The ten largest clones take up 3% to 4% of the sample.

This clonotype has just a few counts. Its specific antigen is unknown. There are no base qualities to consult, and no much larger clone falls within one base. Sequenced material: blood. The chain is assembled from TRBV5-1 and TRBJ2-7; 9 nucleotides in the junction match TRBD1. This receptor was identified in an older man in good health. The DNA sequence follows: TGCGCCAGCAGCAGGACAGGGGAGGTTAAATACGAGCAGTACTTC. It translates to CASSRTGEVKYEQYF.